Listed below are T cell receptor beta chains from one sample, sequenced in a study of blood T cell repertoires in COVID-19. The table came from immunoSEQ multiplex PCR; TCRdb's copy has only in-frame clones and leaves some out. Of 500,000 or so clones listed, 75% to 90% were seen once; the top ten hold about 0.7%. The specimen sequenced was PBMCs or T cells enriched from blood (not recorded which). The receptor source for this set is a woman aged 18-29 years who had recovered from COVID-19. The CDR3 runs from the conserved cysteine through the conserved F or W. The D gene is left open where the match is weak. Clone size appears in some rows only: once, few, many, or a class for an expanded clone.

J	D	length	size	V	CDR3	DNA
TRBJ2-7	TRBD1	15	few	TRBV30	CAWSGGGTGVYEQYF	TGTGCCTGGAGTGGGGGTGGGACAGGGGTCTACGAGCAGTACTTC
TRBJ2-7	NA	15	NA	TRBV9	CASSVLIGGLGEQYF	TGTGCCAGCAGCGTATTGATTGGCGGACTGGGGGAGCAGTACTTC
TRBJ1-1	TRBD1	13	NA	TRBV5-1	CASSRDSNPQAFF	TGCGCCAGCAGCCGGGACAGTAATCCGCAAGCTTTCTTT
TRBJ1-1	NA	13	NA	TRBV5-6	CASSRTGRDEAFF	TGTGCCAGCAGCCGCACAGGGAGGGACGAAGCTTTCTTT
TRBJ2-7	NA	13	NA	TRBV28	CASSFGSAYEQYF	TGTGCCAGCAGTTTTGGCAGCGCCTACGAGCAGTACTTC
TRBJ2-7	NA	16	once	TRBV5-4	CASSLPGEDTSYEQYF	TGTGCCAGCAGCTTACCAGGAGAGGACACTTCCTACGAGCAGTACTTC
TRBJ1-1	NA	15	NA	TRBV19	CASRPHGGLNTEAFF	TGTGCCAGTCGACCCCATGGGGGCCTGAACACTGAAGCTTTCTTT
TRBJ2-3	TRBD2	14	few	TRBV2	CASSGLASTDTQYF	TGTGCCAGCAGTGGACTAGCTTCCACAGATACGCAGTATTTT
TRBJ1-3	NA	15	NA	TRBV4-2	CASSQGPSSGNTIYF	TGTGCCAGCAGCCAAGGGCCATCATCTGGAAACACCATATATTTT
TRBJ1-5	TRBD1	13	NA	TRBV12-3/TRBV12-4	CASRGGLDQPQHF	TGTGCCAGCAGAGGGGGCCTAGATCAGCCCCAGCATTTT
TRBJ1-1	NA	13	NA	TRBV9	CASSRQVNTEAFF	TGTGCCAGCAGTCGACAGGTGAACACTGAAGCTTTCTTT
TRBJ2-7	NA	16	NA	TRBV14	CASSQEIGGLGYEQYF	TGTGCCAGCAGCCAAGAGATCGGGGGATTAGGATACGAGCAGTACTTC
TRBJ1-4	NA	15	NA	TRBV28	CASKLYPGSNEKLFF	TGTGCCAGCAAATTATACCCCGGGAGTAATGAAAAACTGTTTTTT
TRBJ1-5	NA	12	NA	TRBV19	CASTQGWRPQHF	TGTGCCAGTACCCAGGGTTGGAGGCCCCAGCATTTT
TRBJ2-3	NA	14	NA	TRBV5-8	CASSFSREADTQYF	TGTGCCAGCAGCTTTAGCAGGGAGGCAGATACGCAGTATTTT
TRBJ2-5	TRBD2	17	NA	TRBV2	CASSPRSIAGGRETQYF	TGTGCCAGCAGTCCCCGGTCGATAGCGGGGGGGCGTGAGACCCAGTACTTC
TRBJ2-7	TRBD1	12	NA	TRBV4-1	CASSPTGNEQYF	TGCGCCAGCAGCCCGACAGGGAACGAGCAGTACTTC
TRBJ1-5	TRBD1	14	NA	TRBV2	CASSSGTGFQPQHF	TGTGCCAGCAGCTCCGGGACAGGGTTCCAGCCCCAGCATTTT